The rows below give T cell receptor beta chains drawn from one sample of a study of cytomegalovirus exposure and HLA in healthy donors. TCRdb's table, derived via immunoSEQ multiplex PCR, lists solely in-frame clones and lacks some. The table shows some 110,000 clones, with 65% to 75% occurring only once. Material: PBMCs. The receptors originated from a man under 40 in good health and CMV-seropositive. Each CDR3 is given with its conserved first and last residue. The D gene is left open where the match is weak. Size is omitted from some rows. Given values are once, few, many or a class for expanded clones.

.	once	TRBJ1-2	TRBV27	CASSLRGAHGYPF	TGTGCCAGCAGTTTACGGGGGGCGCATGGCTACCCCTTC
TRBD2	.	TRBJ2-7	TRBV2	CASSVRAGGPGWEQYF	TGTGCCAGCAGTGTCCGAGCGGGGGGTCCGGGGTGGGAGCAGTACTTC
TRBD1	.	TRBJ2-1	TRBV5-1	CASTRGTGSSYNEQFF	TGCGCCAGCACCCGCGGGACAGGGAGCTCCTACAATGAGCAGTTCTTC
TRBD2	.	TRBJ2-5	TRBV7-9	CASSLFTSGEETQYF	TGTGCCAGCAGCTTATTTACTAGCGGGGAAGAGACCCAGTACTTC
TRBD1	.	TRBJ1-4	TRBV5-1	CASAETGQPATNEKLFF	TGCGCCAGCGCGGAGACGGGACAGCCTGCAACTAATGAAAAACTGTTTTTT
TRBD1	few	TRBJ2-7	TRBV19	CASSIYLLDRVNEQYF	TGTGCCAGTAGTATATATCTGCTGGACAGGGTCAACGAGCAGTACTTC
.	.	TRBJ2-2	TRBV6-6	CASRDGSGGELFF	TGTGCCAGCAGGGACGGGAGCGGCGGGGAGCTGTTTTTT
TRBD2	.	TRBJ2-1	TRBV28	CASSSGTSGGYNEQFF	TGTGCCAGCAGTTCCGGGACTAGCGGGGGGTACAATGAGCAGTTCTTC
.	.	TRBJ1-2	TRBV27	CASSLLGQVGYGYTF	TGTGCCAGCAGTTTATTGGGTCAGGTGGGCTATGGCTACACCTTC
TRBD1	.	TRBJ1-4	TRBV29-1	CSVLGQGGNEKLFF	TGCAGCGTACTCGGTCAGGGGGGTAATGAAAAACTGTTTTTT
TRBD1	.	TRBJ2-5	TRBV13	CASSPRTGIETQYF	TGTGCCAGCAGCCCCCGGACAGGGATCGAGACCCAGTACTTC
.	.	TRBJ2-1	TRBV5-6	CASSSASPNEQFF	TGTGCCAGCAGCTCTGCTAGCCCCAATGAGCAGTTCTTC
TRBD1	.	TRBJ2-7	TRBV5-1	CASSRDRGGYEQYF	TGCGCCAGCAGCCGCGACAGGGGAGGCTACGAGCAGTACTTC
.	.	TRBJ2-6	TRBV6-4	CASSDSTGKYPGANVLTF	TGTGCCAGCAGTGATTCGACAGGTAAGTATCCTGGGGCCAACGTCCTGACTTTC
.	.	TRBJ2-7	TRBV9	CASSVAGGGYEQYF	TGTGCCAGCAGCGTAGCCGGTGGCGGCTACGAGCAGTACTTC
TRBD1	.	TRBJ2-7	TRBV5-1	CASSLGQGPYQPYF	TGCGCCAGCAGCTTGGGACAGGGCCCCTACCAGCCGTACTTC
TRBD1	.	TRBJ2-5	TRBV2	CASSSGQGKTQYF	TGTGCCAGCAGTTCCGGACAGGGAAAGACCCAGTACTTC
TRBD1	.	TRBJ1-2	TRBV7-2	CASSLADRGRREARYGYTF	TGTGCCAGCAGCTTAGCGGACAGGGGGCGCAGGGAGGCCCGCTATGGCTACACCTTC
.	.	TRBJ2-3	TRBV10-2	CASSALYPGSTDTQYF	TGCGCCAGCAGTGCCCTCTATCCGGGTTCAACAGATACGCAGTATTTT
TRBD1	few	TRBJ2-5	TRBV19	CASRDRGQETQYF	TGTGCCAGTAGGGACAGGGGGCAAGAGACCCAGTACTTC
.	.	TRBJ2-5	TRBV21-1	CASSEVWVPQETQYF	TGTGCCAGCAGCGAGGTCTGGGTACCCCAAGAGACCCAGTACTTC
TRBD1	.	TRBJ1-2	TRBV28	CAGSRGQGRGANYGYTF	TGTGCCGGCAGTAGAGGACAGGGGCGAGGGGCTAACTATGGCTACACCTTC